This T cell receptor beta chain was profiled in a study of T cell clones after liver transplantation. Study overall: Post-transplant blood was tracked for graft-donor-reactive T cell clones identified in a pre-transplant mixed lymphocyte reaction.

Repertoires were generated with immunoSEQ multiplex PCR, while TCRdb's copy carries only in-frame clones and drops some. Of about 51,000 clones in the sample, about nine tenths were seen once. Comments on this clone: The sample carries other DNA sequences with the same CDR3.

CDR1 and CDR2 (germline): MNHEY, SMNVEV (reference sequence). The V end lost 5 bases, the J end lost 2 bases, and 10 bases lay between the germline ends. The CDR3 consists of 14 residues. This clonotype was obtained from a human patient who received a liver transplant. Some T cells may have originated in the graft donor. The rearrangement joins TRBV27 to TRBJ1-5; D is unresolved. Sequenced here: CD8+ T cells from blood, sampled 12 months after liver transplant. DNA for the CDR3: TGTGCCAGCAGTCTCTCCGGGGGCAATCAGCCCCAGCATTTT. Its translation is CASSLSGGNQPQHF.